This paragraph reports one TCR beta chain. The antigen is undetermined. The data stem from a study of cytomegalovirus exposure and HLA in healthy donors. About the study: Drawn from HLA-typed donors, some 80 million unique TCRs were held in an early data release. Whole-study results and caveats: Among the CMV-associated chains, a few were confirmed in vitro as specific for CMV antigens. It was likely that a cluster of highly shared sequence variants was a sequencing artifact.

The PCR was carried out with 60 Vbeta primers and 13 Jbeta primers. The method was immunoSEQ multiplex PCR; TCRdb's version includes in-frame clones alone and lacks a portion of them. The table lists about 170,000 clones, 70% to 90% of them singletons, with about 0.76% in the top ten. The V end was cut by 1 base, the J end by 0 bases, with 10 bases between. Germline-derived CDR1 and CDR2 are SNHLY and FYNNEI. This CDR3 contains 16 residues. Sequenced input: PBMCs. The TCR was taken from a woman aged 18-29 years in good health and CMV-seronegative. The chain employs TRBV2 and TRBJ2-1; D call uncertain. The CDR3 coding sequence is TGTGCCAGCAGTGAAGACTTATTTAGCTCCTACAATGAGCAGTTCTTC. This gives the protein CASSEDLFSSYNEQFF.